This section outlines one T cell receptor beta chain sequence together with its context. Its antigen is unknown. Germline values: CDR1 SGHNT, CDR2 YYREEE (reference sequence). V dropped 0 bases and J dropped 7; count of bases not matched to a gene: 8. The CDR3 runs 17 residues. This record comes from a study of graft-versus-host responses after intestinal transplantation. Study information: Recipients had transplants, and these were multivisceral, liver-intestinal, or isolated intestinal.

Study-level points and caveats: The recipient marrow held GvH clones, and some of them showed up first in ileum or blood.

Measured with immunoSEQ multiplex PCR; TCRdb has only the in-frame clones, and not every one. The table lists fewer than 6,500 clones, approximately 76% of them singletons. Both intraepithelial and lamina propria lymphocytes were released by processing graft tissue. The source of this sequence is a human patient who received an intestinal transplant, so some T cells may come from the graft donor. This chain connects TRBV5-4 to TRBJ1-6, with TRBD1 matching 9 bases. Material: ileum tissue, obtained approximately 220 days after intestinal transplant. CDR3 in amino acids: CASSLVFTGTGNSPLHF. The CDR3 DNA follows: TGTGCCAGCAGCTTGGTCTTCACTGGGACAGGGAATTCACCCCTCCACTTT. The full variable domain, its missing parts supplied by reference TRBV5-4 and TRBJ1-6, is ETGVTQSPTHLIKTRGQQVTLRCSSQSGHNTVSWYQQALGQGPQFIFQYYREEENGRGNFPPRFSGLQFPNYSSELNVNALELDDSALYLCASSLVFTGTGNSPLHFGNGTRLTVT.